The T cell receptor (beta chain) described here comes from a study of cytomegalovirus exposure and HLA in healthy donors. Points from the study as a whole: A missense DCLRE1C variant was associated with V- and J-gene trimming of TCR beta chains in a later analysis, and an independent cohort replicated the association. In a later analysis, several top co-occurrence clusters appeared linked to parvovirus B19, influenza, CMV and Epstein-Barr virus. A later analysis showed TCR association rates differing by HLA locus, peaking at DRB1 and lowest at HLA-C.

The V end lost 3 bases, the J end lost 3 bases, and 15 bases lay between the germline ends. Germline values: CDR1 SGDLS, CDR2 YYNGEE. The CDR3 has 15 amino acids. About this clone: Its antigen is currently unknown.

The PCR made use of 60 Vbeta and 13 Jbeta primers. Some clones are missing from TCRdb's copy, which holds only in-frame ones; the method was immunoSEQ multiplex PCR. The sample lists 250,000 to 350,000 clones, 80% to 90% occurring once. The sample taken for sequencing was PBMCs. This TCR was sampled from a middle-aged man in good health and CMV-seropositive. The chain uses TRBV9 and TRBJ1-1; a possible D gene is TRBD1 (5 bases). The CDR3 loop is CASSGPGNQDTEAFF. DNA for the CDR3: TGTGCCAGCAGCGGTCCAGGGAATCAGGACACTGAAGCTTTCTTT.